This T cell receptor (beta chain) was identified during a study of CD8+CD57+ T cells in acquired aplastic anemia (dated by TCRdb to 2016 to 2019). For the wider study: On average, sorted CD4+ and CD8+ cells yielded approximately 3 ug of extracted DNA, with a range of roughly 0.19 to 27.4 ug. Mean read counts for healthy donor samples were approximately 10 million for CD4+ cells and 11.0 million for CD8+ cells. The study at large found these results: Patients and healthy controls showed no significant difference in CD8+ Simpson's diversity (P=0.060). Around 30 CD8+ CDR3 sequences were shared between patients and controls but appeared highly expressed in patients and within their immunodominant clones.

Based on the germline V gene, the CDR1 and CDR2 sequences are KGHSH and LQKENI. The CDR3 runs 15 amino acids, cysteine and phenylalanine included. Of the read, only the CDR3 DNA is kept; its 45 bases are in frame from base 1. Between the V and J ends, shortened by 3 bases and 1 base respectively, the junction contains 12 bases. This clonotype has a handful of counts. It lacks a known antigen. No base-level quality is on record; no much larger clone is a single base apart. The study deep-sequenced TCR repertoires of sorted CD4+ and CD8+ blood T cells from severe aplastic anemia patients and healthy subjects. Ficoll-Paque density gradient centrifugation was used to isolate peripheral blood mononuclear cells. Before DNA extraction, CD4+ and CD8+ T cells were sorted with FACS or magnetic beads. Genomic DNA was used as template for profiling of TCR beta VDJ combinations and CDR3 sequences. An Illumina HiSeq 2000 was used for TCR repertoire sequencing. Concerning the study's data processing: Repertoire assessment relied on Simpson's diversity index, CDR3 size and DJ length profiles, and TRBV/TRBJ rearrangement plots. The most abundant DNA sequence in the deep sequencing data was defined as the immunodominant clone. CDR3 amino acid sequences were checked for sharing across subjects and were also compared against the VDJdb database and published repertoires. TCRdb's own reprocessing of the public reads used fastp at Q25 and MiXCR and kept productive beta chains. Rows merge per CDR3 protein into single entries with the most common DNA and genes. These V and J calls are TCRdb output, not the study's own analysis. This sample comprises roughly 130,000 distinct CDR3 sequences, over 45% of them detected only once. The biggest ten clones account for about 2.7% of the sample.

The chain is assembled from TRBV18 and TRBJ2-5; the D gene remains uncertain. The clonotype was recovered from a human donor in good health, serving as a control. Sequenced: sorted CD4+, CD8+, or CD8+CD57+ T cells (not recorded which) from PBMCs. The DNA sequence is TGTGCCAGCTCACCGTCGACCCACCGCCAAGAGACCCAGTACTTC. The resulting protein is CASSPSTHRQETQYF.